This T cell receptor beta chain was profiled in a study of TIL therapy for anti-PD-1-resistant metastatic lung cancer. The immunoSEQ assay was v3. Clones were sequenced by immunoSEQ multiplex PCR, and TCRdb holds only the in-frame ones, with some missing. Among more than 90,000 clones listed, roughly 65% were seen once. The CDR3 length is 13 residues. Trimming took 0 bases from V and 3 from J, leaving 6 bases between them. Looked up from germline, CDR1 is SGHNT and CDR2 is YYREEE (reference sequence). The time point was: pre-treatment sample, taken before nivolumab and TIL therapy. The tumor samples were excised metastases, mostly pleural nodules or supraclavicular lymph nodes.

This rearrangement joins TRBV5-4 to TRBJ2-5; D is unresolved. The sequence was collected from a person aged 25-85 years with non-small cell lung cancer. The sample consisted of tumor tissue, taken at baseline. CDR3 in amino acids: CASSLVAEETQYF. CDR3 nucleotide sequence: TGTGCCAGCAGCTTGGTTGCGGAAGAGACCCAGTACTTC.